One sample yielded the 2 T cell receptor beta chains listed below, sequenced in a study of cytomegalovirus exposure and HLA in healthy donors (dated by TCRdb to about 2017). The library came from the immunoSEQ multiplex PCR assay. TCRdb mirrors the immuneACCESS table, restricted to in-frame sequences. Some clones are absent from its copies; in checked studies, under half trace to an unresolved V gene, and the reason for the others is unknown. The sample table records around 150,000 clones; 65% to 90% of these occur just once. Approximately 2.1% of the sample rests with the top ten. Sequencing used PBMCs. These receptor sequences come from a woman aged 18-29 years in good health and CMV-seronegative.

The sample holds a few counts of this clone. This rearrangement joins TRBV19 to TRBJ2-1; TRBD2 matches 11 bases. Germline V lookup: CDR1 LNHDA, CDR2 SQIVND (reference sequence). This CDR3 has 14 amino acids. V lost 10 bases, J lost 7 bases, and 9 bases stayed unmatched. The DNA for the CDR3 is TGTGCCACTACATGGACTAGCGGGCATAATGAGCAGTTCTTC. This sequence encodes CATTWTSGHNEQFF.

V and J are TRBV7-6 and TRBJ2-3, with TRBD1 as a possible D gene (5 bases). With 2 bases removed from V and 0 bases from J, the gap between germline ends came to 6 bases. This CDR3 has 14 amino acids. Germline CDR1 is SGHVS and CDR2 is FNYEAQ. The CDR3 nucleotides read TGTGCCAGCAGCTTATCAGGGAGCACAGATACGCAGTATTTT. Amino acid sequence: CASSLSGSTDTQYF.